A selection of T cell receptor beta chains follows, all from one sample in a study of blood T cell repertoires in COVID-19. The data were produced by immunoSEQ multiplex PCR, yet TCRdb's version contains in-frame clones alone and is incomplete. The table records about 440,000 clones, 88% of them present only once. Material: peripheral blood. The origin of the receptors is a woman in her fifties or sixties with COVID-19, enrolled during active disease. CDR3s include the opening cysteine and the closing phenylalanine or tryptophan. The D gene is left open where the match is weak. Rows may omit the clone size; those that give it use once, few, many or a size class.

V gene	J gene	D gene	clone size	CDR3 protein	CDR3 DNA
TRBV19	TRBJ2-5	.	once	CASQGGAAGETQYF	TGTGCCAGTCAGGGCGGGGCAGCCGGGGAGACCCAGTACTTC
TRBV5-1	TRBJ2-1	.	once	CASYSHGGGPLDEQFF	TGCGCCAGCTACTCCCATGGGGGGGGGCCCTTGGATGAGCAGTTCTTC
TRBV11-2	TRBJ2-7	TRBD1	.	CASSSRDRGYNEQYF	TGTGCCAGCAGCTCGAGGGACAGGGGGTACAACGAGCAGTACTTC
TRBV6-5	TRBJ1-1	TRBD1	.	CASRRTGDTEAFF	TGTGCCAGCAGGCGGACAGGGGACACTGAAGCTTTCTTT
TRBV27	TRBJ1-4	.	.	CASSFLNEKLFF	TGTGCCAGCAGTTTTCTTAATGAAAAACTGTTTTTT
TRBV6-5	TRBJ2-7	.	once	CASSYSTGRHEQYF	TGTGCCAGCAGTTACAGTACAGGGCGACACGAGCAGTACTTC
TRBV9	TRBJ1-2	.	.	CASSAPRAGAMGVGYGYTF	TGTGCCAGCAGCGCACCCCGAGCGGGGGCTATGGGGGTGGGATATGGCTACACCTTC
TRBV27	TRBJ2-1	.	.	CASSLLNNEQFF	TGTGCCAGCAGTTTATTAAACAATGAGCAGTTCTTC
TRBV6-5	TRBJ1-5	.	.	CASRPGDSNQPQHF	TGTGCCAGCAGGCCCGGTGATAGCAATCAGCCCCAGCATTTT
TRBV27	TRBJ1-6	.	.	CASSLAGPNSPLHF	TGTGCCAGCAGTTTAGCAGGGCCCAATTCACCCCTCCACTTT
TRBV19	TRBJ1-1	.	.	CASSIDRFETKNTEAFF	TGTGCCAGTAGTATAGATCGTTTCGAGACAAAGAACACTGAAGCTTTCTTT
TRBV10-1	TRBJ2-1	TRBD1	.	CASSEDRAPLNEQFF	TGCGCCAGCAGTGAGGACAGGGCTCCCCTCAATGAGCAGTTCTTC
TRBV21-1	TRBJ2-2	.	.	CASSKESRFANTGELFF	TGTGCCAGCAGCAAAGAATCCAGGTTCGCGAACACCGGGGAGCTGTTTTTT
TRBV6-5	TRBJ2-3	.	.	CASRGGPITDTQYF	TGTGCCAGCAGGGGGGGACCTATCACAGATACGCAGTATTTT
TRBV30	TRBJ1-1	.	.	CAWSGDIATEAFF	TGTGCCTGGAGTGGGGACATAGCCACTGAAGCTTTCTTT
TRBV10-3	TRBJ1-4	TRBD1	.	CAISDGTGEGEKLFF	TGTGCCATCAGTGACGGGACAGGGGAAGGTGAAAAACTGTTTTTT
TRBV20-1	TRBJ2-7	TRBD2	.	CSASGLAGVTYEQYF	TGCAGTGCTAGTGGACTAGCGGGGGTAACCTACGAGCAGTACTTC
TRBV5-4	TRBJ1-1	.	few	CASSLVQGTEAFF	TGTGCCAGCAGCTTGGTGCAGGGCACTGAAGCTTTCTTT